This TCR beta chain appears in the sequencing data of a study of shared clonotypes between healthy human individuals. All donors were healthy HIV-negative adults lacking recent acute infections or vaccinations. The CDR3 runs to 12 residues. V shed 10 bases and J shed 6 bases, with 13 bases lying between them. CDR1 and CDR2 from the germline V gene are LNHDA and SQIVND (reference sequence). Repertoires were generated with immunoSEQ multiplex PCR, while TCRdb's copy carries only in-frame clones and drops some. In the table there are some 360,000 clones, around 79% of which are singletons. Sequencing used memory CD4+ T cells sorted from blood. This sample's subset: CD45RA-negative fraction. The rearrangement joins TRBV19 to TRBJ2-1; D may be TRBD1 (6 bases). This sequence was found in a man aged 30-40 years in good health. CDR3 coding DNA: TGTGCCACGCGGACAGCAGTCAATGAGCAGTTCTTC. Protein product: CATRTAVNEQFF. Complete variable domain (other parts from reference TRBV19 and TRBJ2-1): DGGITQSPKYLFRKEGQNVTLSCEQNLNHDAMYWYRQDPGQGLRLIYYSQIVNDFQKGDIAEGYSVSREKKESFPLTVTSAQKNPTAFYLCATRTAVNEQFFGPGTRLTVL.